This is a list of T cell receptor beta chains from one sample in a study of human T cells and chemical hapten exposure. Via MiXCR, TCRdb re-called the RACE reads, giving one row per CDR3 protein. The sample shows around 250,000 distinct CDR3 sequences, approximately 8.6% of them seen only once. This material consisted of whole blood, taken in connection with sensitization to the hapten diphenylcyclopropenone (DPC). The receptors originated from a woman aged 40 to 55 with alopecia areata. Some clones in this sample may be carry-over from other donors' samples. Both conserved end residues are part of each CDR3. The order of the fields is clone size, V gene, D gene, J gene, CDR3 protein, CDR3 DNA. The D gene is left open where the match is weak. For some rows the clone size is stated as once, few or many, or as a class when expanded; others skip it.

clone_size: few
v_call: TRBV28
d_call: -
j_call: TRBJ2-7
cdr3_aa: CASGFADPYSYEQYF
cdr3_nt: TGTGCCAGCGGCTTCGCAGATCCATACTCCTACGAGCAGTACTTC

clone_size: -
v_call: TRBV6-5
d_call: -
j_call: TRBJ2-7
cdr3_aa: CASSYSRQRYEQYF
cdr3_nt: TGTGCCAGCAGTTACTCGAGACAGCGTTACGAGCAGTACTTC

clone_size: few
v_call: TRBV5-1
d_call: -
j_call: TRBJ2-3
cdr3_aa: CASSARPSTSTDTQYF
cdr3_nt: TGCGCCAGCAGCGCCCGCCCTAGCACTAGCACAGATACGCAGTATTTT

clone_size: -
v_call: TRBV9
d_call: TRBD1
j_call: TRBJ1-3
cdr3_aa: CASRGQGIGGNTIYF
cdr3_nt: TGTGCCAGCAGAGGACAGGGGATAGGTGGAAACACCATATATTTT

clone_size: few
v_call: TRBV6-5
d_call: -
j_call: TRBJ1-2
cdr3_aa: CASSYSTVNYGYTF
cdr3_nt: TGTGCCAGCAGTTACTCGACAGTTAACTATGGCTACACCTTC

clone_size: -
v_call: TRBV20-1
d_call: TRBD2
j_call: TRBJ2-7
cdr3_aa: CSALLAGGLSYEQYF
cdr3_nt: TGCAGTGCTCTTCTAGCGGGAGGTCTCTCCTACGAGCAGTACTTC

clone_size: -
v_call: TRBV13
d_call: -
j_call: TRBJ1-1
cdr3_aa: CASSLGTAFSEAFF
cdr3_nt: TGTGCCAGCAGCTTAGGGACAGCGTTTTCTGAAGCTTTCTTT

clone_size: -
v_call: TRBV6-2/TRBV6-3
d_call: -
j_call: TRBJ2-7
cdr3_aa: CASTLRYEQYF
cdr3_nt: TGTGCCAGCACCCTCAGGTACGAGCAGTACTTC

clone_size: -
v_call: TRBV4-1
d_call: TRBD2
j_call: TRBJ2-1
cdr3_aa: CASSQDQLAGGYNEQFF
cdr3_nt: TGCGCCAGCAGCCAAGATCAGCTAGCGGGAGGATACAATGAGCAGTTCTTC

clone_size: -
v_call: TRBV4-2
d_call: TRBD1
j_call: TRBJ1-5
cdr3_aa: CASSQPDRGSDQPQHF
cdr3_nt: TGTGCCAGCAGCCAACCCGACAGGGGTTCGGATCAGCCCCAGCATTTT

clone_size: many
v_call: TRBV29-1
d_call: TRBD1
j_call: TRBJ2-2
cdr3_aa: CSARQGSTGELFF
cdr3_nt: TGCAGCGCGCGACAGGGAAGTACCGGGGAGCTGTTTTTT

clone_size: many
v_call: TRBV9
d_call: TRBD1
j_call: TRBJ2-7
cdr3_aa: CASSYRDRDYYEQYF
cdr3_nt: TGTGCCAGCAGCTACCGGGACAGGGATTACTACGAGCAGTACTTC

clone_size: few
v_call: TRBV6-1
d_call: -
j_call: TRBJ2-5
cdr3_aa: CASTPLGRNQETQYF
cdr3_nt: TGTGCCAGCACCCCCCTGGGACGGAACCAAGAGACCCAGTACTTC

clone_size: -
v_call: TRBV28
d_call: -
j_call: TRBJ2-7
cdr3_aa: CASRVTGTPHEQYF
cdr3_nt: TGTGCCAGCAGGGTAACAGGTACGCCCCACGAGCAGTACTTC

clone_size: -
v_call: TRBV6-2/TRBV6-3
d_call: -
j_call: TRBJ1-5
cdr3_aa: CASREGNNQPQHF
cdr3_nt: TGTGCCAGCAGAGAGGGGAACAATCAGCCCCAGCATTTT

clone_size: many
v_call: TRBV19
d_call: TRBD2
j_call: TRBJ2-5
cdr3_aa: CASSRPGGRETQYF
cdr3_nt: TGTGCCAGTAGTCGTCCGGGGGGGAGAGAGACCCAGTACTTC

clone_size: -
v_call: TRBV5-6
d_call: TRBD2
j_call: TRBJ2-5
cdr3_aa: CASSRGVLQTQYF
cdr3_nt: TGTGCCAGCAGCCGGGGGGTGCTCCAGACCCAGTACTTC

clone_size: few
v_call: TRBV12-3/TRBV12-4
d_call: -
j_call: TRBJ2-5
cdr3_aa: CASRQGTTQETQYF
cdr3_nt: TGTGCCAGCAGACAAGGGACAACCCAAGAGACCCAGTACTTC

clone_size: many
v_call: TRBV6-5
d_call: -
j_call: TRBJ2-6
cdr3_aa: CASSPLAGANVLTF
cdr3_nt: TGTGCCAGCAGTCCACTAGCTGGGGCCAACGTCCTGACTTTC

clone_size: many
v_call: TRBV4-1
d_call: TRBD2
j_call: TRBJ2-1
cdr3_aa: CASSQAGVNGRARRSDEQFF
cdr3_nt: TGCGCCAGCAGCCAAGCGGGAGTGAACGGGAGGGCCAGGCGGAGCGATGAGCAGTTCTTC

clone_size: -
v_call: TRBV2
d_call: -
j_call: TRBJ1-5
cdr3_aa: CASLGGHSNQPQHF
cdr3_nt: TGTGCCAGCCTGGGGGGGCATAGCAATCAGCCCCAGCATTTT

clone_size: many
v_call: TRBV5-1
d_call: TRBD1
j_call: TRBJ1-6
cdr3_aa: CASSLEPGTGNSPLHF
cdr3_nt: TGCGCCAGCAGCTTAGAGCCTGGGACAGGGAATTCACCCCTCCACTTT

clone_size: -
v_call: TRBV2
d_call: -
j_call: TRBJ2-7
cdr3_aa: CASSFVPTGNNYEQYF
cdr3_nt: TGTGCCAGCAGTTTTGTCCCAACAGGGAATAACTACGAGCAGTACTTC

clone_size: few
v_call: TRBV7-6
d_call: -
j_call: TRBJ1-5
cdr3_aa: CASSLGWNQPQHF
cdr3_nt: TGTGCCAGCAGCTTAGGCTGGAATCAGCCCCAGCATTTT

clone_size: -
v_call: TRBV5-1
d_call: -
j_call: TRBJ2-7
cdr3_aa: CASSLDPGEGYEQYF
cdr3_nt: TGCGCCAGCAGCTTGGACCCGGGAGAAGGCTACGAGCAGTACTTC

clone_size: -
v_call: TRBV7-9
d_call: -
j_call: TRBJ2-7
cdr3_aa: CASSRTDRPYEQYF
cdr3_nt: TGTGCCAGCAGCCGTACCGACAGGCCCTACGAGCAGTACTTC

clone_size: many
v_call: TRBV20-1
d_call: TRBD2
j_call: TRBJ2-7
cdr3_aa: CSARDIESGSEYEQYF
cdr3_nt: TGCAGTGCTAGAGATATCGAAAGCGGGAGTGAGTACGAGCAGTACTTC

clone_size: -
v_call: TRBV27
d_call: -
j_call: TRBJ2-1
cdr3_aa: CASSRDGEQFF
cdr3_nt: TGTGCCAGCAGTCGAGACGGTGAGCAGTTCTTC

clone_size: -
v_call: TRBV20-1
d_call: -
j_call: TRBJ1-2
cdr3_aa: CSAGGPSHYGYTF
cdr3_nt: TGCAGTGCCGGGGGGCCGTCGCATTATGGCTACACCTTC

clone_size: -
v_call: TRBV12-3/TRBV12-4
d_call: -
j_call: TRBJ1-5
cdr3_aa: CASSFSWQPQHF
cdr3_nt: TGTGCCAGCAGTTTTTCATGGCAGCCCCAGCATTTT

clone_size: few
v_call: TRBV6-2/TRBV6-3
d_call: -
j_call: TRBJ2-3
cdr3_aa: CASKPETSTDTQYF
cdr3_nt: TGTGCCAGCAAGCCGGAGACTAGCACAGATACGCAGTATTTT

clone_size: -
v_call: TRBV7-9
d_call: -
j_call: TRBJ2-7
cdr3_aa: CASSLALRSGEQYF
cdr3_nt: TGTGCCAGCAGCTTAGCGTTAAGGTCAGGCGAGCAGTACTTC

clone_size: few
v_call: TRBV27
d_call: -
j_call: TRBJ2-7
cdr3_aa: CASRNFPGFSYEQYF
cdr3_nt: TGTGCCAGCAGAAATTTTCCGGGGTTCTCCTACGAGCAGTACTTC

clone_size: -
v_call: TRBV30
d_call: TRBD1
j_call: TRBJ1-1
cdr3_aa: CAWSVLGTGHTEAFF
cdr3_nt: TGTGCCTGGAGTGTACTAGGGACAGGGCACACTGAAGCTTTCTTT

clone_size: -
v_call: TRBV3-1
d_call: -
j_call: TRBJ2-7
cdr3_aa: CASSATERGPTHF
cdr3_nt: TGTGCCAGCAGCGCCACGGAAAGAGGCCCAACGCACTTC

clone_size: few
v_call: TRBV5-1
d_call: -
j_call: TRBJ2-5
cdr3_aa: CASSLSFGETQYF
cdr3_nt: TGCGCCAGCAGCTTAAGTTTTGGGGAGACCCAGTACTTC

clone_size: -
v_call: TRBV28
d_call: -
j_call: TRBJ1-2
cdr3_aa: CASTPASRAYGYTF
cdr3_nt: TGTGCCAGTACGCCAGCCTCAAGGGCCTATGGCTACACCTTC

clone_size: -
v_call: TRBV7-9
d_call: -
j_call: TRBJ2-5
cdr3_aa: CASSLIGQETQYF
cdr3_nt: TGTGCCAGCAGCTTAATAGGGCAAGAGACCCAGTACTTC

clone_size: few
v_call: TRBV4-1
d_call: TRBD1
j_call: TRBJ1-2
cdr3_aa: CASSQVPGQDTGGYTF
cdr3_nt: TGCGCCAGCAGCCAAGTTCCCGGACAGGACACGGGGGGCTACACCTTC

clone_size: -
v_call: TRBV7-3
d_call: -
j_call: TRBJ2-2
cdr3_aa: CASSSATGELFF
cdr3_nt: TGTGCCAGCAGCTCTGCCACCGGGGAGCTGTTTTTT